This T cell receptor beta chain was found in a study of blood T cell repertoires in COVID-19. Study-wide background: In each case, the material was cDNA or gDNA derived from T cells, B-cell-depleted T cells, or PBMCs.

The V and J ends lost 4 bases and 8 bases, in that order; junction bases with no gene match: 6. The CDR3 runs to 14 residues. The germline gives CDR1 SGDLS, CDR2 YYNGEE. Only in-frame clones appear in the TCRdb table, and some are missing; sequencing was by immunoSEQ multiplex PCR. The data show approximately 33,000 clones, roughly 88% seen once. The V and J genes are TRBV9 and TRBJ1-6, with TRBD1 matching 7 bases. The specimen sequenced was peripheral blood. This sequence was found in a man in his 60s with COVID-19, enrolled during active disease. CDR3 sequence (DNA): TGTGCCAGCAGCCTCGACAGGGTATATTCACCCCTCCACTTT. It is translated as CASSLDRVYSPLHF.